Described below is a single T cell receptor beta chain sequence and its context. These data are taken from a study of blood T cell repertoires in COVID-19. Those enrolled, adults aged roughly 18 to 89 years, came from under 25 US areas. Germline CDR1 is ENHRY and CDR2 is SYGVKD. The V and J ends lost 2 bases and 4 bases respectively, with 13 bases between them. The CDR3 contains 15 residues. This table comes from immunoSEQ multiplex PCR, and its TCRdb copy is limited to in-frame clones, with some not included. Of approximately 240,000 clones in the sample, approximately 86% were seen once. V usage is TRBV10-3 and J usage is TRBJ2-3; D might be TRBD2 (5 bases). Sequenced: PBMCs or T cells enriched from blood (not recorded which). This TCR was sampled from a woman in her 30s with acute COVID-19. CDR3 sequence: CAISEGSRGSDTQYF. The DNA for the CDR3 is TGTGCCATCAGTGAGGGGTCACGGGGTTCAGATACGCAGTATTTT.